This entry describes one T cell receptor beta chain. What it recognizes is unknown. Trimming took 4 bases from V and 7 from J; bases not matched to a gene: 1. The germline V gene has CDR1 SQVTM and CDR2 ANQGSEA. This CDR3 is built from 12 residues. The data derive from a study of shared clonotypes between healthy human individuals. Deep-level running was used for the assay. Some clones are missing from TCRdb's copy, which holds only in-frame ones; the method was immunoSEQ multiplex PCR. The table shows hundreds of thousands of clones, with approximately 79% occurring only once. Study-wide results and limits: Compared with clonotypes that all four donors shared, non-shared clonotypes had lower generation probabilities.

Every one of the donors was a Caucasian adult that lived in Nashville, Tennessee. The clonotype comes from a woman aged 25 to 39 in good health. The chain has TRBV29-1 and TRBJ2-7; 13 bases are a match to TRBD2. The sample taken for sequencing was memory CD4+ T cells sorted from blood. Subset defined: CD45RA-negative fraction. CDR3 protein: CSVGTSGREQYF. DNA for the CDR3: TGCAGCGTTGGGACTAGCGGGAGAGAGCAGTACTTC.